The 30 T cell receptor beta chains in this list originate from one sample, sequenced in a study of T cell changes during pregnancy in multiple sclerosis. The method was immunoSEQ multiplex PCR; TCRdb's version includes in-frame clones alone and lacks a portion of them. This table holds 84,000 or so clones, 94% found once. This sample comprised peripheral blood, obtained in the third trimester of pregnancy. The receptors come from a female donor with multiple sclerosis, enrolled in a pregnancy study.

The J gene is TRBJ1-2, the V gene TRBV5-1, with unresolved D. The CDR3 totals 15 residues. Trimming removed 4 bases at V and 2 bases at J, with 15 bases between. Per the germline V gene, CDR1 is SGHRS and CDR2 is YFSETQ. CDR3 region: CASSGPGRENYGYTF. Here the CDR3 DNA reads TGCGCCAGCAGCGGGCCTGGACGGGAAAACTATGGCTACACCTTC.

A single count supports this clone. The chain has TRBV6-1 and TRBJ2-1; 11 bases match TRBD2. Trimming at V came to 7 bases and at J to 5 bases, leaving 1 base not matched to a gene. The CDR3 length is 13 residues. CDR1 is MNHNS, CDR2 SASEGT, per germline. CDR3 sequence (DNA): TGTGCCAGCATGGGACTAGCGGACAATGAGCAGTTCTTC. Translated: CASMGLADNEQFF.

This clone was detected only once. The rearrangement joins TRBV12-2 to TRBJ1-1; the table's D call of TRBD1 was not tested on the DNA. TRBV12-2 is marked as a pseudogene. The CDR3 loop spans 16 amino acids. CDR3 nucleotide sequence: TGTGCAAGTCGCTCCCCGAGGCGGACAGGGAACACTGAAGCTTTCTTT. As protein: CASRSPRRTGNTEAFF.

V usage is TRBV29-1 and J usage is TRBJ2-3, with D tentatively TRBD1 (5 bases). CDR3 size: 13 residues. Per the germline V gene, CDR1 is SQVTM and CDR2 is ANQGSEA. V was cut by 6 bases and J by 1 base, with 11 bases left in between. The DNA for the CDR3 is TGCAGCGTCGACAGAGGCGGCACAGATACGCAGTATTTT. Amino acids: CSVDRGGTDTQYF.

The V and J genes are TRBV27 and TRBJ1-6; D is uncertain. Germline V CDR1 and CDR2: MNHEY, SMNVEV (reference sequence). Deletions cut 0 bases from V and 9 bases from J, with 9 bases between. The CDR3 spans 14 residues. CDR3 in DNA: TGTGCCAGCAGTTTATCCCCGACGGGTTCACCCCTCCACTTT. It translates to CASSLSPTGSPLHF.

The rearrangement joins TRBV2 to TRBJ2-7, with D maybe TRBD2 (5 bases). The CDR3 has 15 residues. Trimming removed 2 bases at V and 7 bases at J, with 18 bases between. Per the germline V gene, CDR1 is SNHLY and CDR2 is FYNNEI. CDR3 coding DNA: TGTGCCAGCAGTGAACCGGGGTCAGAAATCGGGGAGCAGTACTTC. Protein sequence: CASSEPGSEIGEQYF.

The chain joins TRBV7-6 to TRBJ1-3, with D unclear. Germline V gives CDR1 SGHVS, CDR2 FNYEAQ. This CDR3 comprises 13 residues. V was shortened by 8 bases and J by 0 bases, with 8 bases between the two germline ends. The DNA of the CDR3 is TGTGCCAGCCAACAGAGCTCTGGAAACACCATATATTTT. This encodes CASQQSSGNTIYF.

The V gene is TRBV5-6, the J gene TRBJ2-3; 7 positions match TRBD2. The V and J ends lost 5 bases and 3 bases, in that order; junction bases with no gene match: 12. The CDR3 spans 16 residues. CDR1 is SGHDT and CDR2 is YYEEEE in the germline V gene. CDR3 amino acids: CASSSAAGVGTDTQYF. CDR3 coding DNA: TGTGCCAGCAGTTCCGCCGCGGGGGTCGGGACAGATACGCAGTATTTT.

This CDR3 is CASSFGTGGTNEKLFF. DNA for the CDR3: TGTGCCAGCAGCTTCGGGACAGGGGGGACTAATGAAAAACTGTTTTTT. The gene calls are TRBV7-9 and TRBJ1-4; 11 bases are shared with TRBD1. The CDR3 is 16 amino acids. CDR1 and CDR2 from the germline V gene are SEHNR and FQNEAQ (reference sequence). V dropped 3 bases and J dropped 2; count of bases not matched to a gene: 2.

The chain joins TRBV10-3 to TRBJ1-1, with a possible D match to TRBD1 (6 bases). The CDR3 length is 15 residues. With 5 bases removed from V and 1 base from J, the gap between germline ends came to 14 bases. Germline values: CDR1 ENHRY, CDR2 SYGVKD. The CDR3 DNA reads TGTGCCATCAGTCCCCGGGACACCCAGAACACTGAAGCTTTCTTT. Its translation: CAISPRDTQNTEAFF.

The chain combines TRBV5-6 with TRBJ2-7, with 9 bases matching TRBD1. CDR3 size: 14 residues. From germline, CDR1 is SGHDT and CDR2 YYEEEE. J gave up 6 bases and V 5 bases, and 9 bases lay outside the gene matches. The DNA of the CDR3 is TGTGCCAGCAGTCCCGGGACAGGGCCGTCCGAGCAGTACTTC. Translated, it gives CASSPGTGPSEQYF. The full variable domain, completed using reference TRBV5-6 and TRBJ2-7, is DAGVTQSPTHLIKTRGQQVTLRCSPKSGHDTVSWYQQALGQGPQFIFQYYEEEERQRGNFPDRFSGHQFPNYSSELNVNALLLGDSALYLCASSPGTGPSEQYFGPGTRLTVT.

This clone was detected once. The V call is TRBV13, the J call TRBJ1-2, with 10 bases lining up with TRBD1. V shed 4 bases, J shed 4 bases, and the junction held 12 bases outside the gene matches. From germline, CDR1 is PRHDT and CDR2 FYEKMQ (reference sequence). This CDR3 comprises 17 residues. The CDR3 loop reads CASSSGTGAWGVYGYTF. The CDR3 region has the DNA TGTGCCAGCAGCTCCGGGACAGGGGCATGGGGAGTCTATGGCTACACCTTC.

CDR3 loop: CAWSPDRSYGYTF. CDR3 in DNA: TGTGCCTGGAGCCCAGACAGGTCCTATGGCTACACCTTC. The chain combines TRBV30 with TRBJ1-2; tentatively, D is TRBD1 (6 bases). Germline V gene data show CDR1 as GTSNPN and CDR2 as SVGIG (reference sequence). The CDR3 is made up of 13 amino acids. Trimming removed 3 bases at V and 4 bases at J, with 12 bases between.

The V gene is TRBV11-2, the J gene TRBJ2-4, with TRBD1 matching over 9 bases. Germline loops: CDR1 SGHAT, CDR2 FQNNGV. This CDR3 spans 17 amino acids. V trimming: 6 bases; J trimming: 4 bases; junction bases outside the gene matches: 13. DNA for the CDR3: TGTGCCAGCAGTTCCCGCGATGTTGGACAGGGGAAAAACATTCAGTACTTC. Protein sequence: CASSSRDVGQGKNIQYF.

Only a few counts were recorded for this clone. The rearrangement uses TRBV4-1 and TRBJ1-6, with D possibly being TRBD1 (6 bases). Germline V gene sequence: CDR1 MGHRA, CDR2 YSYEKL. V lost 0 bases to trimming and J lost 9 bases, with 18 bases between them. The CDR3 totals 17 residues. In DNA, the CDR3 is TGCGCCAGCAGCCAAGATGTCTCAACAGGGAGGGGTTCACCCCTCCACTTT. Amino acid sequence: CASSQDVSTGRGSPLHF.

V is TRBV12-5 and J is TRBJ1-2, with 7 bases that match TRBD1. J gave up 2 bases and V 2 bases, and 2 bases lay outside the gene matches. CDR1 and CDR2 from the germline V gene are LGHNT and FRNRAP. The CDR3 sequence is 14 residues long. The CDR3 bases are TGTGCTAGTGGTTTGACAGGGGCGAACTATGGCTACACCTTC. Its protein is CASGLTGANYGYTF.

This clone has a single count. The rearrangement uses TRBV9 and TRBJ2-1; perhaps TRBD2 as D (6 bases). Trimming left V 3 bases short and J 0 bases short, with 16 bases between. The CDR3 runs 17 residues. Looked up from germline, CDR1 is SGDLS and CDR2 is YYNGEE. The CDR3 loop reads CASSARGGADSYNEQFF. The CDR3 DNA sequence: TGTGCCAGCAGCGCGCGGGGTGGGGCCGACTCCTACAATGAGCAGTTCTTC.

The chain is built from TRBV6-1 and TRBJ2-3; 7 positions agree with TRBD2. The CDR3 length is 15 residues. Germline V gene sequence: CDR1 MNHNS, CDR2 SASEGT. V lost 2 bases to trimming and J lost 1 base; unmatched junction nucleotides: 3. The CDR3 protein is CASSERSGGTDTQYF. The CDR3 DNA is TGTGCCAGCAGTGAAAGAAGCGGGGGCACAGATACGCAGTATTTT.

In its sample, this clone was seen once. V usage is TRBV13 and J usage is TRBJ2-1; 7 bases are a match to TRBD1. The CDR3 extends over 13 amino acids. Germline CDR1 and CDR2: PRHDT and FYEKMQ (reference sequence). With 5 bases clipped from V and 6 bases from J, the junction kept 4 bases outside the gene matches. CDR3 DNA: TGTGCCAGCAGCCCTAGGACAGGCAATGAGCAGTTCTTC. This codes for CASSPRTGNEQFF.

This clone has a single count. The chain couples TRBV9 to TRBJ1-2, with TRBD1 as a possible D gene (6 bases). V was trimmed by 0 bases and J by 4 bases, leaving 16 bases between them. Germline lookup yields CDR1 SGDLS and CDR2 YYNGEE. The CDR3 length is 16 residues. The CDR3 sequence: CASSVGAGGPSYGYTF. CDR3 bases: TGTGCCAGCAGCGTAGGGGCCGGGGGGCCTTCCTATGGCTACACCTTC. Variable domain in full (rest from reference TRBV9 and TRBJ1-2): DSGVTQTPKHLITATGQRVTLRCSPRSGDLSVYWYQQSLDQGLQFLIQYYNGEERAKGNILERFSAQQFPDLHSELNLSSLELGDSALYFCASSVGAGGPSYGYTFGSGTRLTVV.

The gene calls are TRBV4-2 and TRBJ2-1; TRBD1 matches 7 bases. The CDR3 is 16 residues long. Germline-derived CDR1 and CDR2 are LGHNA and YNFKEQ. V dropped 4 bases and J dropped 1; count of bases not matched to a gene: 7. The CDR3 region is CASSPIRGRSYNEQFF. CDR3 bases: TGTGCCAGCAGCCCTATAAGGGGGCGGTCCTACAATGAGCAGTTCTTC.

The rearrangement links TRBV7-8 to TRBJ1-1, with D perhaps matching TRBD1 (5 bases). V lost 5 bases and J 1 base, leaving 11 bases between the germline ends. This CDR3 has 14 residues. Germline CDR1 reads SGHVS; CDR2 reads FQNEAQ. CDR3 sequence: CASSPRGKNTEAFF. In DNA form, the CDR3 reads TGTGCCAGCAGCCCAAGGGGCAAGAACACTGAAGCTTTCTTT. Using reference TRBV7-8 and TRBJ1-1 for the parts outside the CDR3, the full variable domain is GAGVSQSPRYKVAKRGQDVALRCDPISGHVSLFWYQQALGQGPEFLTYFQNEAQLDKSGLPSDRFFAERPEGSVSTLKIQRTQQEDSAVYLCASSPRGKNTEAFFGQGTRLTVV.

The chain is built from TRBV29-1 and TRBJ2-7, with 7 bases identical to TRBD2. The CDR3 is made up of 16 amino acids. CDR1 is SQVTM, CDR2 ANQGSEA, per germline. Losses at the gene ends were 3 bases for V and 2 bases for J; bases not matched to a gene: 13. CDR3 in DNA: TGCAGCGTTGATTTCGGGGGGTTCAAGGGCCCCTACGAGCAGTACTTC. As protein: CSVDFGGFKGPYEQYF.

V usage is TRBV30 and J usage is TRBJ1-4; 7 bases map to TRBD1. CDR1 and CDR2 (germline): GTSNPN, SVGIG (reference sequence). The CDR3 length is 16 residues. V lost 0 bases, J lost 8 bases, and 12 bases stayed unmatched. The CDR3 loop is CAWSVLSDREEEKLFF. CDR3 DNA sequence: TGTGCCTGGAGTGTACTCTCCGACAGGGAGGAAGAAAAACTGTTTTTT. Supplemented by reference TRBV30 and TRBJ1-4, the full variable domain reads SQTIHQWPATLVQPVGSPLSLECTVEGTSNPNLYWYRQAAGRGLQLLFYSVGIGQISSEVPQNLSASRPQDRQFILSSKKLLLSDSGFYLCAWSVLSDREEEKLFFGSGTQLSVL.

This chain uses TRBV9 with TRBJ2-7; 9 bases align to TRBD1. The germline V gene encodes CDR1 SGDLS and CDR2 YYNGEE. CDR3 length: 14 residues. V lost 3 bases, J lost 1 base, and 2 bases stayed unmatched. The CDR3 DNA reads TGTGCCAGCAGCGCGGACAGGGGATCCTACGAGCAGTACTTC. Encoded protein: CASSADRGSYEQYF.

The rearrangement uses TRBV6-1 and TRBJ1-1; D may be TRBD1 (6 bases). This CDR3 has 14 amino acids. Germline V CDR1 and CDR2: MNHNS, SASEGT. V lost 10 bases and J lost 4, with 19 bases in between. CDR3 residues: CAIQFRGAGTEAFF. The CDR3 region has the DNA TGTGCCATACAATTCAGGGGAGCAGGCACTGAAGCTTTCTTT.

The chain combines TRBV7-2 with TRBJ2-3; the match to TRBD1 covers 7 bases. The J segment lost 0 bases and the V segment lost 4 bases, leaving 10 bases of the junction unmatched. The CDR3 totals 17 residues. Per germline, CDR1 SGHTA and CDR2 FQGNSA. CDR3 DNA sequence: TGTGCCAGCAGCTGGTGGCCGACAGGGCTTAGCACAGATACGCAGTATTTT. Its protein product is CASSWWPTGLSTDTQYF.

The V call is TRBV6-6, the J call TRBJ1-5; the D gene is possibly TRBD1 (6 bases). The CDR3 runs 16 residues. Germline CDR1 MNHNY, CDR2 SVGAGI (reference sequence). Deletions cut 3 bases from V and 3 bases from J, with 15 bases between. The CDR3 nucleotides are TGTGCCAGCAGTTATCCCCCAGGGGCCAACAATCAGCCCCAGCATTTT. Protein: CASSYPPGANNQPQHF.

The chain joins TRBV5-1 to TRBJ1-2, with 8 bases matching TRBD1. V gave up 4 bases and J gave up 8 bases; unmatched junction bases: 7. CDR1 SGHRS and CDR2 YFSETQ come from the germline V gene. The CDR3 has 13 amino acids. The CDR3 region has the DNA TGCGCCAGCAGCCCCGGACAGGGAGGCGGCTACACCTTC. Its translation is CASSPGQGGGYTF. Combining the CDR3 with reference TRBV5-1 and TRBJ1-2 gives the whole variable domain KAGVTQTPRYLIKTRGQQVTLSCSPISGHRSVSWYQQTPGQGLQFLFEYFSETQRNKGNFPGRFSGRQFSNSRSEMNVSTLELGDSALYLCASSPGQGGGYTFGSGTRLTVV.

This sequence joins TRBV4-1 and TRBJ1-5; D not resolved. Germline V CDR1 and CDR2: MGHRA, YSYEKL. The CDR3 is 15 residues long. Trimming took 1 base from V and 2 from J, leaving 9 bases between them. CDR3 region: CASSQVIVGNQPQHF. The CDR3 DNA reads TGCGCCAGCAGCCAAGTAATAGTAGGCAATCAGCCCCAGCATTTT.